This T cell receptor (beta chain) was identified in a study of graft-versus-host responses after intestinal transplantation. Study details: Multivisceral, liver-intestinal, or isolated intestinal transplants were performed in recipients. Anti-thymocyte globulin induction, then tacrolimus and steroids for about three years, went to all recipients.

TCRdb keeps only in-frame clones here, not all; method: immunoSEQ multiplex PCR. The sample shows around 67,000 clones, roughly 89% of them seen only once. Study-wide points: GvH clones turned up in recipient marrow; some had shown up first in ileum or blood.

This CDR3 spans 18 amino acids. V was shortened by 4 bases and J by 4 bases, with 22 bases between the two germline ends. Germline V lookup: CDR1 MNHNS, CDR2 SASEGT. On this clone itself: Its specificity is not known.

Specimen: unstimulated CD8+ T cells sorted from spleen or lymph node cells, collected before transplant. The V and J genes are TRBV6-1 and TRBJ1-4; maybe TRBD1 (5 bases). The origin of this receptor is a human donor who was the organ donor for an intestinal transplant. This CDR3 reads CASSVAKSRTWRNEKLFF. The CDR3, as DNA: TGTGCCAGCAGTGTAGCTAAGTCCCGGACATGGCGTAATGAAAAACTGTTTTTT.